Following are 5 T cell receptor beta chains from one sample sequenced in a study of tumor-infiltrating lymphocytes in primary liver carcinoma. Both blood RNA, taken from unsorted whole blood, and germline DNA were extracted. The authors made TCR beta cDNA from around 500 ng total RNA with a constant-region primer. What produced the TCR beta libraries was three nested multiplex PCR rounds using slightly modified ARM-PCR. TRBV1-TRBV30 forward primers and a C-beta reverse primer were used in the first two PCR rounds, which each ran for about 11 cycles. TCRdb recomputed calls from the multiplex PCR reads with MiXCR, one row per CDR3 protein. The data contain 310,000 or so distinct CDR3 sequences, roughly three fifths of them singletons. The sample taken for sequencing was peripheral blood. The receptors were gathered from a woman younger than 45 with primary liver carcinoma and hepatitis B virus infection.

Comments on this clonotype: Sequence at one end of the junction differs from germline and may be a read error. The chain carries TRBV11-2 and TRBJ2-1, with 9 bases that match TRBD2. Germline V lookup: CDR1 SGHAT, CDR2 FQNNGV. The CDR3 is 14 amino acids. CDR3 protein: CVSSLDGTSTEQFF. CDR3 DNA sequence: TGTGTCAGCAGCTTAGACGGGACTAGCACTGAGCAATTCTTC. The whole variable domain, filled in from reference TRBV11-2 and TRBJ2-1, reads EAGVAQSPRYKIIEKRQSVAFWCNPISGHATLYWYQQILGQGPKLLIQFQNNGVVDDSQLPKDRFSAERLKGVDSTLKIQPAKLEDSAVYLCVSSLDGTSTEQFFGPGTRLTVL.

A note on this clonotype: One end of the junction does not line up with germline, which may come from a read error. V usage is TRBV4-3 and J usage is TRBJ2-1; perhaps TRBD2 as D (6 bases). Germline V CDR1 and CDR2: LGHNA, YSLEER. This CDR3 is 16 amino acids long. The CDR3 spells CTSNRDAGSSYNEQFF. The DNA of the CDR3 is TGCACCAGCAACCGAGATGCGGGAAGCTCCTACAATGAGCAGTTCTTC.

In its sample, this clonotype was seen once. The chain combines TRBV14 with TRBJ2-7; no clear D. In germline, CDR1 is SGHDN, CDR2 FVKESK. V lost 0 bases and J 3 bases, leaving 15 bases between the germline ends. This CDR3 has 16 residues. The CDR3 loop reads CASSQDYGLGRYEQYF. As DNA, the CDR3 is TGTGCCAGCAGCCAAGATTACGGTCTAGGCCGCTACGAGCAGTACTTC.

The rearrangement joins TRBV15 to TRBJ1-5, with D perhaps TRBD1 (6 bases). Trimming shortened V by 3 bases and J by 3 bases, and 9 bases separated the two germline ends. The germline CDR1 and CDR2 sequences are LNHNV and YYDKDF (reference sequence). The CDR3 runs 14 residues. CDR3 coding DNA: TGTGCCACCAGCAGCAGGGGCCCCAATCAGCCCCAGCATTTT. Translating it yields CATSSRGPNQPQHF.

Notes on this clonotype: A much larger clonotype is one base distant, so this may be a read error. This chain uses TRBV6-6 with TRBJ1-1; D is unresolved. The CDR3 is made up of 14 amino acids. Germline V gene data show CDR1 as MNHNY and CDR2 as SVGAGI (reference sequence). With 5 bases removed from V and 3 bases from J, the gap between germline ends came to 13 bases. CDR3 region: CASSEQRADTEAFF. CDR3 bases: TGTGCCAGCAGTGAACAGAGGGCTGACACTGAAGCTTTCTTT.